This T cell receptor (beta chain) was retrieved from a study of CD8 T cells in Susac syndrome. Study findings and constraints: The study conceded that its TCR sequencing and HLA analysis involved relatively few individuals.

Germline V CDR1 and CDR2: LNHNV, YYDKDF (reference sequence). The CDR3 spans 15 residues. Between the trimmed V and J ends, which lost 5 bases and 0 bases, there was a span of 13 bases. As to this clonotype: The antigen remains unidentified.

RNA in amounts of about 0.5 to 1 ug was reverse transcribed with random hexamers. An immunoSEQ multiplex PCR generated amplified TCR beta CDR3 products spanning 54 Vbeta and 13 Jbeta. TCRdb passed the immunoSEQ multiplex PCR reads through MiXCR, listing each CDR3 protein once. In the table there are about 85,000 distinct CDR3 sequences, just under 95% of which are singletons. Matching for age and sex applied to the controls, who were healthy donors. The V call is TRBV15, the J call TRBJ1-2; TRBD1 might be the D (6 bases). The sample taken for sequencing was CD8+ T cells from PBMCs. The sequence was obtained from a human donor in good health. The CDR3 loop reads CATSLMDRANYGYTF. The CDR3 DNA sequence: TGTGCCACCAGCCTTATGGACAGAGCTAACTATGGCTACACCTTC.